These 11 T cell receptor beta chains were sequenced from one sample in a study of blood T cell repertoires in COVID-19. Data came from immunoSEQ multiplex PCR; TCRdb stores just in-frame clones and leaves some out. This table has 89,000 or so clones, more than 75% appearing once. The sample consisted of peripheral blood. Receptor source: a man aged 50 or older with active COVID-19.

The chain is built from TRBV7-9 and TRBJ1-2; D remains ambiguous. CDR1 is SEHNR and CDR2 is FQNEAQ in the germline V gene (reference sequence). The CDR3 is made up of 12 amino acids. Trimming cost V 5 bases and J 7 bases, with 11 bases left between them. The CDR3 DNA is TGTGCCAGCAGCCACGGGGAGGGTGGCTACACCTTC. This encodes CASSHGEGGYTF.

V and J are TRBV9 and TRBJ1-3, with D tentatively TRBD1 (6 bases). This CDR3 spans 18 amino acids. V was trimmed by 4 bases and J by 1 base, leaving 21 bases between them. Germline values: CDR1 SGDLS, CDR2 YYNGEE. This CDR3 is CASSFRDLQGSSGNTIYF. The CDR3 DNA reads as TGTGCCAGCAGCTTCCGAGACCTACAGGGATCTTCTGGAAACACCATATATTTT.

The chain has TRBV6-2 or TRBV6-3 and TRBJ2-7; D remains ambiguous. The CDR3 loop spans 14 amino acids. Trimming removed 2 bases from V and 5 bases from J, with 13 bases in between. CDR1 MNHEY and CDR2 SVGEGT come from the germline V gene. CDR3 sequence: CASSYQAPSDEQYF. CDR3 bases: TGTGCCAGCAGTTACCAGGCTCCCTCGGACGAGCAGTACTTC.

This rearrangement joins TRBV6-2 or TRBV6-3 to TRBJ1-3; D perhaps matches TRBD1 (5 bases). Germline V gene lookup returns CDR1 MNHEY and CDR2 SVGEGT. Trimming pared 0 bases from V and 1 base from J, leaving 13 bases between. The CDR3 consists of 17 residues. DNA for the CDR3: TGTGCCAGCAGTTACTCCAGTCGGGACTTTTCTGGAAACACCATATATTTT. Translating it yields CASSYSSRDFSGNTIYF.

J is TRBJ1-6 and V is TRBV18, with 7 nucleotides matching TRBD1. Per the germline V gene, CDR1 is KGHSH and CDR2 is LQKENI. The J segment lost 7 bases and the V segment lost 3 bases, leaving 3 bases of the junction unmatched. The CDR3 sequence is 14 residues long. The CDR3 DNA is TGTGCCAGCTCACCGGGACAGACCAATTCACCCCTCCACTTT. Protein product: CASSPGQTNSPLHF.

The chain has TRBV4-1 and TRBJ1-1, with D perhaps TRBD1 (5 bases). V lost 1 base and J 0 bases, leaving 6 bases between the germline ends. The CDR3 extends over 14 amino acids. Germline V gene sequence: CDR1 MGHRA, CDR2 YSYEKL. This CDR3 reads CASSQGQMNTEAFF. The CDR3 region has the DNA TGCGCCAGCAGCCAAGGACAGATGAACACTGAAGCTTTCTTT.

This chain links TRBV28 with TRBJ2-7, with D possibly TRBD2 on 5 matching bases. V shed 3 bases and J shed 2 bases, with 14 bases lying between them. Germline assignment: CDR1 MDHEN and CDR2 SYDVKM. This CDR3 contains 15 residues. This CDR3 is CASSFETGMPYEQYF. The CDR3 nucleotides read TGTGCCAGCAGTTTCGAAACGGGGATGCCCTACGAGCAGTACTTC.

The chain recombines TRBV21-1 with TRBJ1-5; the table's D gene call, TRBD1, was not cross checked with the DNA. TRBV21-1 is given as a pseudogene. This CDR3 contains 16 residues. The CDR3 DNA follows: TGTGCCAGCAGCGCCCGGACATGTCGTCCCGGCCAGCCCCAGCATTTT. Amino acid sequence: CASSARTCRPGQPQHF.

This chain joins TRBV2 and TRBJ1-5; the D gene is possibly TRBD1 (6 bases). V was shortened by 10 bases and J by 1 base, with 14 bases between the two germline ends. The CDR3 totals 14 residues. Germline V CDR1 and CDR2: SNHLY, FYNNEI. CDR3 sequence: CATGGRGSNQPQHF. The CDR3 DNA sequence: TGTGCCACAGGAGGGAGGGGGAGCAATCAGCCCCAGCATTTT.

This sequence joins TRBV27 and TRBJ1-4; 7 bases are a match to TRBD1. The ends lost 4 bases at V and 8 bases at J; junction bases unmatched: 4. This CDR3 has 13 amino acids. CDR1 and CDR2 (germline): MNHEY, SMNVEV (reference sequence). DNA for the CDR3: TGTGCCAGCAGTTCCACCAGGGGGGAAAAACTGTTTTTT. It codes for CASSSTRGEKLFF.

The V call is TRBV5-1, the J call TRBJ1-1; D uncertain. The germline V gene encodes CDR1 SGHRS and CDR2 YFSETQ. Trimming took off 2 bases at V and 5 bases at J, with 10 bases between the two ends. The CDR3 totals 13 residues. CDR3 sequence (DNA): TGCGCCAGCAGCTTCTTCTCGGGTACTGAAGCTTTCTTT. This gives the protein CASSFFSGTEAFF.